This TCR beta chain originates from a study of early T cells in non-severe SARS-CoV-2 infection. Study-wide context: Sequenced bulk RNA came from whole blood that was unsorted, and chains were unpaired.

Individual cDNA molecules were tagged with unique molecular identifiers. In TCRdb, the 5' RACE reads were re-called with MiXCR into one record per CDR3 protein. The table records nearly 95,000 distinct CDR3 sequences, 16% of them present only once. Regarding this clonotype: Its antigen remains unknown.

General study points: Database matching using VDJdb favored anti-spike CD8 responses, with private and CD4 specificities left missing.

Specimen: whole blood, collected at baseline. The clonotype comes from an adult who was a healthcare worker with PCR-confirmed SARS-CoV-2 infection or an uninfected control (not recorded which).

The CDR3 is CASSPGTAFTGELFF. Written as DNA, the CDR3 is TGTGCCAGCAGCCCCGGGACAGCCTTCACCGGGGAGCTGTTTTTT. This chain connects TRBV5-5 to TRBJ2-2; TRBD1 aligns across 7 bases. Germline V gene data show CDR1 as SGHKS and CDR2 as YYEKEE (reference sequence). Trimming at V came to 4 bases and at J to 4 bases, leaving 7 bases not matched to a gene. CDR3 size: 15 residues. Together with reference TRBV5-5 and TRBJ2-2, the CDR3 gives the full variable domain: DAGVTQSPTHLIKTRGQQVTLRCSPISGHKSVSWYQQVLGQGPQFIFQYYEKEERGRGNFPDRFSARQFPNYSSELNVNALLLGDSALYLCASSPGTAFTGELFFGEGSRLTVL.